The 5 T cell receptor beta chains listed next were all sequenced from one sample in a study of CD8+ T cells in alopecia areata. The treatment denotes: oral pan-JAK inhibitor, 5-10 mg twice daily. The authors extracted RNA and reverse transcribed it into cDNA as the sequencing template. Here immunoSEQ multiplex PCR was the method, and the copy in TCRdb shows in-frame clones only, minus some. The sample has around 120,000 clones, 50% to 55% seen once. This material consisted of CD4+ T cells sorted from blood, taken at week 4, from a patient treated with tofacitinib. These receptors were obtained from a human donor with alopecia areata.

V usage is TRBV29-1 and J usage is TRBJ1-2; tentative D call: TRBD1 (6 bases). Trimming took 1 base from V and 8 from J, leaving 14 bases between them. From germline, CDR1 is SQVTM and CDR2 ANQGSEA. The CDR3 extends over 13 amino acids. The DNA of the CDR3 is TGCAGCGTTGAAGGTTTACAGGGCACGGGCTACACCTTC. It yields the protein CSVEGLQGTGYTF.

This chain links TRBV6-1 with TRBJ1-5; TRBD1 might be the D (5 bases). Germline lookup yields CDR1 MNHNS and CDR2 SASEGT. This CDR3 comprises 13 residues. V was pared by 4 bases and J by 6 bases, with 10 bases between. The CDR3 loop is CASSVGQGQPQHF. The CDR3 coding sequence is TGTGCCAGCAGTGTTGGTCAGGGTCAGCCCCAGCATTTT.

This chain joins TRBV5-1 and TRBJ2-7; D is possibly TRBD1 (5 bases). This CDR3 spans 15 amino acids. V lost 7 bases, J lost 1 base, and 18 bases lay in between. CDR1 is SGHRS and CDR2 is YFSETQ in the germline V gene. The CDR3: CASQQAAVGSYEQYF. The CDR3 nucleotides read TGCGCCAGCCAACAGGCGGCCGTGGGTTCCTACGAGCAGTACTTC.

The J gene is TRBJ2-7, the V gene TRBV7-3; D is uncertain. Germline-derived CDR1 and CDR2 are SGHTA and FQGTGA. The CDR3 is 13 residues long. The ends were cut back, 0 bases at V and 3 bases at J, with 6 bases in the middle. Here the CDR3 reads CASSLTGDYEQYF. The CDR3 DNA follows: TGTGCCAGCAGCTTAACAGGCGACTACGAGCAGTACTTC. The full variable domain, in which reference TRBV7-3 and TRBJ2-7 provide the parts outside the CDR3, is GAGVSQTPSNKVTEKGKYVELRCDPISGHTALYWYRQSLGQGPEFLIYFQGTGAADDSGLPNDRFFAVRPEGSVSTLKIQRTERGDSAVYLCASSLTGDYEQYFGPGTRLTVT.

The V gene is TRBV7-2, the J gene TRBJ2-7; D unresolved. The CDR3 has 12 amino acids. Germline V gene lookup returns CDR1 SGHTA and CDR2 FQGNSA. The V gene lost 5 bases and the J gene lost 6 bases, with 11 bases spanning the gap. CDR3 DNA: TGTGCCAGCAGCACCCCGTCGTTCGAGCAGTACTTC. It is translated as CASSTPSFEQYF.